Listed below are T cell receptor beta chains from one sample, sequenced in a study of T cell clones after liver transplantation. Sequencing was performed with immunoSEQ multiplex PCR; in TCRdb, only in-frame clones are kept and a portion is missing. The sample records over 90,000 clones, about 80% being singletons. Sequencing used CD4+ T cells from blood, obtained approximately 45 months after liver transplant. The receptors shown here come from a human patient who received a liver transplant. Some T cells may be the graft donor's. Both conserved end residues are part of each CDR3. Each record gives: J gene, V gene, CDR3 protein.

j_call: TRBJ2-7; v_call: TRBV14; cdr3_aa: CASSPGAEPSYEQYF
j_call: TRBJ2-7; v_call: TRBV19; cdr3_aa: CASSTDQDRRYF
j_call: TRBJ2-1; v_call: TRBV7-3; cdr3_aa: CASSGLGATSYNEQFF
j_call: TRBJ2-1; v_call: TRBV7-6; cdr3_aa: CASMWGPTYNEQFF
j_call: TRBJ2-3; v_call: TRBV5-4; cdr3_aa: CASSRTELTDTQYF
j_call: TRBJ2-3; v_call: TRBV4-1; cdr3_aa: CASSQPQGTSIQKDTQYF
j_call: TRBJ1-1; v_call: TRBV18; cdr3_aa: CASSKRRGREDTEAFF
j_call: TRBJ2-2; v_call: TRBV4-2; cdr3_aa: CASSQSSRGNTGELFF
j_call: TRBJ2-3; v_call: TRBV9; cdr3_aa: CASSVGADFPPDTQYF
j_call: TRBJ2-7; v_call: TRBV30; cdr3_aa: CAWKMGPGYEQYF
j_call: TRBJ2-3; v_call: TRBV6-5; cdr3_aa: CASSKQGRDTDTQYF
j_call: TRBJ2-7; v_call: TRBV9; cdr3_aa: CASSPRSQPLLNEQYF
j_call: TRBJ2-3; v_call: TRBV6-1; cdr3_aa: CASSETRDAQYF
j_call: TRBJ2-7; v_call: TRBV11-2; cdr3_aa: CASSGQVYEQYF
j_call: TRBJ2-2; v_call: TRBV28; cdr3_aa: CASSFTLAGVSGELFF